This record concerns one TCR beta chain sequence. The sample belongs to a study of T cell responses to AZD1222 COVID-19 vaccine. This table comes from immunoSEQ multiplex PCR, and its TCRdb copy is limited to in-frame clones, with some not included. The repertoire holds fewer than 130,000 clones, with roughly 85% as singletons. Germline CDR1 is SGHTA and CDR2 is FQGTGA. The CDR3 is 14 residues long. V lost 4 bases and J lost 4, with 10 bases in between. This sequence originates from an adult who received the AZD1222 COVID-19 vaccine. Sequenced here: peripheral blood, sampled 28 days after the second AZD1222 dose. This sequence joins TRBV7-3 and TRBJ2-2; tentative D call: TRBD1 (5 bases). CDR3 region: CASSSQVSTGELFF. Here the CDR3 DNA reads TGTGCCAGCAGCTCACAGGTATCCACCGGGGAGCTGTTTTTT.